The 22 T cell receptor beta chains below all came from one sample that was sequenced in a study of T cells in Graves' hyperthyroidism and ophthalmopathy. TCR beta CDR3 regions were amplified from RNA transcripts. An initial round of RT-PCR targeting the TCR CDR3 relied on the HTBI primer set. TCRdb reprocessed the multiplex PCR reads with MiXCR, giving one entry per CDR3 protein. The data contain under 700,000 distinct CDR3 sequences, around 17% of them singletons. The sequenced sample consisted of blood. The receptors stem from a woman aged 18-29 years with Graves' hyperthyroidism.

This clonotype has at least ten counts. This chain links TRBV10-1 with TRBJ2-1; D not resolved. CDR3 length: 13 residues. CDR1 WNHNN and CDR2 SYGVQD come from the germline V gene (reference sequence). The V end lost 3 bases, the J end lost 9 bases, and 12 bases lay between the germline ends. DNA of the CDR3: TGCGCCAGCAGTGACAACATAGATAGTGAGCAGTTCTTC. Its translation: CASSDNIDSEQFF.

The J gene is TRBJ1-5, the V gene TRBV6-5, with a possible D match to TRBD1 (5 bases). CDR1 MNHEY and CDR2 SVGAGI come from the germline V gene. The CDR3 spans 19 residues. Trimming took 0 bases from V and 1 from J, leaving 19 bases between them. CDR3 bases: TGTGCCAGCAGTTACTCACTTGGGGGGGGGGACCCAAGCAATCAGCCCCAGCATTTT. It encodes CASSYSLGGGDPSNQPQHF.

This clonotype was seen repeatedly, ten times or more. This chain links TRBV3-1 with TRBJ1-1, with TRBD1 matching over 7 bases. V lost 2 bases and J lost 10; bases outside the gene matches: 4. Germline V gene data show CDR1 as LGHDT and CDR2 as YNNKEL (reference sequence). The CDR3 is made up of 12 amino acids. The CDR3 nucleotides are TGTGCCAGCAGCCAAACCAGGGGGTCAGCTTTCTTT. As protein: CASSQTRGSAFF.

The table lists this clonotype with a few counts. The V and J genes are TRBV10-2 and TRBJ1-2; 9 bases map to TRBD1. V was clipped by 6 bases and J by 6 bases; unmatched bases: 5. Germline assignment: CDR1 WSHSY and CDR2 SAAADI. The CDR3 consists of 13 residues. CDR3 DNA sequence: TGCGCCAGCAGCGGCGACAGGGGGAATGGCTACACCTTC. Amino acid sequence: CASSGDRGNGYTF.

This clonotype was observed a few times. The chain employs TRBV10-3 and TRBJ2-1; D might be TRBD2 (5 bases). This CDR3 is 16 amino acids long. From germline, CDR1 is ENHRY and CDR2 SYGVKD. The germline V and J ends were trimmed by 0 bases and 0 bases, with 9 bases remaining between them. CDR3 in amino acids: CAISESVGSSYNEQFF. Written as DNA, the CDR3 is TGTGCCATCAGTGAGTCTGTAGGGAGCTCCTACAATGAGCAGTTCTTC.

This chain uses TRBV4-3 with TRBJ2-3; the D is unclear. Trimming pared 2 bases from V and 3 bases from J, leaving 12 bases between. CDR1 is LGHNA and CDR2 is YSLEER in the germline V gene. CDR3 size: 15 residues. The CDR3 sequence is CASSQWTRRTDTQYF. CDR3 in DNA: TGCGCCAGCAGCCAATGGACCCGGCGAACAGATACGCAGTATTTT.

The V and J genes are TRBV29-1 and TRBJ2-7, with 8 positions matching TRBD1. CDR3 length: 12 amino acids. Germline V lookup: CDR1 SQVTM, CDR2 ANQGSEA. Unmatched junction bases numbered 3, after V lost 4 bases and J lost 4 bases. The CDR3 loop reads CSVGQGRYEQYF. The DNA of the CDR3 is TGCAGCGTTGGACAGGGGAGATACGAGCAGTACTTC.

The chain couples TRBV5-1 to TRBJ1-2; 11 nucleotides agree with TRBD1. The CDR3 totals 19 residues. J lost 6 bases, V lost 0 bases, and 16 bases had no gene match. Germline V gene sequence: CDR1 SGHRS, CDR2 YFSETQ. The CDR3 DNA follows: TGCGCCAGCAGCTTGGCTTCCCGGACAGGGGGCGGAATTAAGGATGGCTACACCTTC. Its translation is CASSLASRTGGGIKDGYTF.

This clonotype was counted many times. The chain carries TRBV6-1 and TRBJ2-3; 9 bases are shared with TRBD2. V lost 2 bases to trimming and J lost 4 bases; unmatched junction nucleotides: 4. The CDR3 consists of 15 residues. The germline V gene has CDR1 MNHNS and CDR2 SASEGT. The CDR3 bases are TGTGCCAGCAGTGAATCTGCGGGAGGGCCAGATACGCAGTATTTT. Its protein product is CASSESAGGPDTQYF.

This chain's CDR3 is CASSYYSGATYEQYF. CDR3 bases: TGTGCCAGCAGTTACTATAGCGGGGCCACCTACGAGCAGTACTTC. The J gene is TRBJ2-7, the V gene TRBV6-9; TRBD2 matches at 8 bases. The trim removed 3 bases at V and 2 bases at J, leaving 6 bases unmatched. Germline CDR1 and CDR2: MNHGY and SVAAGI. The CDR3 runs to 15 residues.

This clonotype has a count of ten or more. This may arise from a read error, as a much more abundant clone is one base away. V and J are TRBV6-1 and TRBJ2-7; 9 nucleotides match TRBD1. Germline values: CDR1 MNHNS, CDR2 SASEGT. This CDR3 comprises 14 residues. V lost 5 bases to trimming and J lost 3 bases; unmatched junction nucleotides: 5. The CDR3 sequence is CASSRPGQGYEQYF. The CDR3 DNA is TGTGCCAGCAGTCGCCCGGGACAGGGCTACGAGCAGTACTTC.

This clonotype has at least ten counts. The chain couples TRBV2 to TRBJ2-7; 7 bases match TRBD2. With 4 bases clipped from V and 4 bases from J, the junction kept 10 bases outside the gene matches. CDR3 size: 15 residues. Germline CDR1 is SNHLY and CDR2 is FYNNEI. CDR3 in DNA: TGTGCCAGCAGTGCGCCCCGGGACTACCTTTACGAGCAGTACTTC. Residues: CASSAPRDYLYEQYF.

This clonotype was detected many times. V is TRBV20-1 and J is TRBJ2-5; D is unresolved. CDR1 is DFQATT and CDR2 is SNEGSKA in the germline V gene (reference sequence). Trimming removed 4 bases at V and 1 base at J, with 7 bases between. The CDR3 runs to 12 residues. Here the CDR3 reads CSAMGIQETQYF. The DNA for the CDR3 is TGCAGTGCTATGGGGATCCAAGAGACCCAGTACTTC.

This clonotype occurred many times. The rearrangement links TRBV11-2 to TRBJ1-1; no clear D. CDR1 SGHAT and CDR2 FQNNGV come from the germline V gene. The V end lost 8 bases, the J end lost 0 bases, and 16 bases lay between the germline ends. The CDR3 consists of 15 residues. CDR3 protein: CASSAEGVMNTEAFF. The CDR3 bases are TGTGCCAGCTCCGCCGAGGGCGTTATGAACACTGAAGCTTTCTTT.

V gene TRBV12-3 or TRBV12-4 combines with J gene TRBJ1-3; the D is unclear. The CDR3 sequence is 15 residues long. V was clipped by 7 bases and J by 4 bases, with 17 bases between them. The CDR3 nucleotides are TGTGCCAGCACCCGGACCGACGCGCCAGGAAACACCATATATTTT. Amino acids: CASTRTDAPGNTIYF.

The V call is TRBV12-3 or TRBV12-4, the J call TRBJ2-7; TRBD1 might be the D (5 bases). Trimming left V 5 bases short and J 5 bases short, with 13 bases between. The CDR3 loop spans 13 amino acids. The CDR3 DNA is TGTGCCAGCAGTCACCCCAGGGTCGACGAGCAGTACTTC. Protein sequence: CASSHPRVDEQYF.

The gene calls are TRBV7-2 and TRBJ2-5, with D possibly matching TRBD1 (6 bases). V was shortened by 3 bases and J by 5 bases, with 16 bases between the two germline ends. The length of the CDR3 is 15 residues. Germline CDR1 and CDR2: SGHTA and FQGNSA. The CDR3 loop is CASSLTGQRAETQYF. CDR3 nucleotides: TGTGCCAGCAGCTTGACTGGACAGCGAGCCGAGACCCAGTACTTC.

This clonotype was recorded a few times. The V call is TRBV24-1, the J call TRBJ2-5; 8 bases are shared with TRBD1. The ends lost 4 bases at V and 3 bases at J; junction bases unmatched: 9. The germline V gene has CDR1 KGHDR and CDR2 SFDVKD. CDR3 length equals 16 residues. The CDR3 region has the DNA TGTGCCACCAGTGACCAAGCCCGGACAGGGAAAGAGACCCAGTACTTC. Amino acids: CATSDQARTGKETQYF.

This clonotype was detected only a few times. The chain is built from TRBV3-1 and TRBJ2-7, with D unclear. The CDR3 loop spans 16 amino acids. The V gene lost 3 bases and the J gene lost 2 bases, with 17 bases spanning the gap. The germline V gene has CDR1 LGHDT and CDR2 YNNKEL (reference sequence). In DNA, the CDR3 is TGTGCCAGCAGCCAGAGTTCGATTTTACTACCCTACGAGCAGTACTTC. Translated, it gives CASSQSSILLPYEQYF.

This clonotype was found a few times. The chain links TRBV28 to TRBJ2-7; D tentatively reads TRBD1 or TRBD2 (6 bases each). Germline V gene data show CDR1 as MDHEN and CDR2 as SYDVKM. V was clipped by 4 bases and J by 3 bases, with 10 bases between them. This CDR3 has 13 residues. In DNA form, the CDR3 reads TGTGCCAGCAGTTACGGGGGCTTCTACGAGCAGTACTTC. Translation gives CASSYGGFYEQYF. The complete variable domain, with remaining parts taken from reference TRBV28 and TRBJ2-7, reads DVKVTQSSRYLVKRTGEKVFLECVQDMDHENMFWYRQDPGLGLRLIYFSYDVKMKEKGDIPEGYSVSREKKERFSLILESASTNQTSMYLCASSYGGFYEQYFGPGTRLTVT.

This clonotype occurred a few times. This chain connects TRBV11-2 to TRBJ2-1; D not certain. The CDR3 sequence is 12 residues long. Germline V gene data show CDR1 as SGHAT and CDR2 as FQNNGV. Trimming took 8 bases from V and 10 from J, leaving 15 bases between them. CDR3 bases: TGTGCCAGCCAACTCAGACTCAGGGAGCAGTTCTTC. This translates into CASQLRLREQFF.

The chain has TRBV7-2 and TRBJ1-3, with 9 nucleotides matching TRBD1. CDR1 SGHTA and CDR2 FQGNSA come from the germline V gene. This CDR3 comprises 19 residues. J gave up 0 bases and V 5 bases, and 14 bases lay outside the gene matches. This chain's CDR3 is CASSVGVGGQGSSGNTIYF. The CDR3 nucleotides read TGTGCCAGCAGCGTAGGGGTTGGGGGACAGGGTTCCTCTGGAAACACCATATATTTT.